This T cell receptor beta chain was sequenced in a study of control samples from healthy donors and cancer patients. Trimming removed 5 bases from V and 7 bases from J; junction bases left unmatched: 9. This CDR3 region has 15 residues. The V gene's germline CDR1 is MGHRA and CDR2 YSYEKL. Sequencing used immunoSEQ multiplex PCR; TCRdb keeps in-frame clones, though not all of them. The sample gives approximately 100,000 clones, about 91% of which show up once; over 12% is in the top ten. The sample was blood. The sequence derives from a man aged 25-40 years in good health. The chain couples TRBV4-1 to TRBJ2-1; 9 bases are shared with TRBD2. In DNA form, the CDR3 reads TGCGCCAGCAGCGGACTAGCGTCTCTTTATAATGAGCAGTTCTTC. Translated, it gives CASSGLASLYNEQFF.